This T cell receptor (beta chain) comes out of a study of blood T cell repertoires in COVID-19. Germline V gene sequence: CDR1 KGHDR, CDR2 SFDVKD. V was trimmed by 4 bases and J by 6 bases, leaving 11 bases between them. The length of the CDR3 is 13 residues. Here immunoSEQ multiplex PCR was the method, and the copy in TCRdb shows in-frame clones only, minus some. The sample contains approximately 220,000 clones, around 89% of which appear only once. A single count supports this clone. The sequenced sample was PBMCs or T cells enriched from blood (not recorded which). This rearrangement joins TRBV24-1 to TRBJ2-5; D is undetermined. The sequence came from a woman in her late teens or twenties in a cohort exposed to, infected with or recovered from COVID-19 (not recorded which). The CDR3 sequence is CATSDTSIQTQYF. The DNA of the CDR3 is TGTGCCACCAGTGACACATCCATACAGACCCAGTACTTC.